This TCR beta chain derives from a study of T cells in Graves' hyperthyroidism and ophthalmopathy (dated 2019 in TCRdb). In the study overall: To identify distinguishing TCR V-J signatures, a discovery cohort of around 100 patients was used, comprising 43 with Graves' ophthalmopathy and some 60 with stable Graves' hyperthyroidism. Prospective prediction of ophthalmopathy was tested in an independent validation cohort consisting of about 20 hyperthyroidism patients and around 16 patients who later progressed to ophthalmopathy. The 95 to 100 discovery patients were randomly split 7:3 into training and test sets. In several Graves' hyperthyroidism patients, the study also compared T-cell repertoires from thyroid tissue with T-cell repertoires from blood. After blood sampling, hyperthyroidism patients were treated with methimazole at a starting dose of 30 mg daily, and ophthalmopathy patients were treated with high-dose intravenous methylprednisolone. According to the paper, TCR Vbeta CDR3 sequencing was carried out on 135 peripheral blood samples, which came from around 43 ophthalmopathy, 70 to 80 hyperthyroidism and approximately 17 progressor patients. Points the paper makes about the study in general: No statistical method was used to set the sample size in advance, and investigators knew the group allocation. In validation, the model predicted progression to ophthalmopathy a median of around 6.5 months before onset, with 70% to 71% sensitivity and about 72% specificity. Most expanded thyroid clonotypes (frequency above 0.001) were also detected in blood, a finding suggesting that blood repertoires may reflect thyroid immune responses. A 13 V-J signature model separated ophthalmopathy from stable hyperthyroidism, with over 85% sensitivity and 81.08% specificity in cross-validation and 80%/75% in testing.

Reading the germline V gene (reference sequence) gives CDR1 LNHDA and CDR2 SQIVND. The CDR3 sequence holds 15 residues, the cysteine and phenylalanine included. Here the CDR3 DNA is all that survives: 45 bases in frame from base 1. Trimming removed 6 bases from V and 0 bases from J; the gene matches leave 4 bases unexplained. In this sample, this clonotype turned up many times. Its antigen remains unidentified. Base qualities are not provided; no much larger clone lies one nucleotide away. Any patient with an uncontrolled infection, another autoimmune disease, pregnancy or lactation was excluded. Diagnoses relied on clinical symptoms, serum thyroxine and TRAb, thyroid ultrasound and orbital computed tomography. Total RNA was extracted using Trizol reagent, and RNA quality was assessed on an Agilent 2100 Bioanalyzer. The TCR beta CDR3 regions were amplified from RNA transcripts. For the first round of RT-PCR on the TCR CDR3, the HTBI primer set was used together with the Qiagen OneStep RT-PCR kit. The libraries were constructed in a second round of multiplex PCR and then size-selected and purified. The libraries were sequenced on an Illumina HiSeq2000 using paired-end 100 bp reads. On the study's bioinformatics: Raw data were processed with SOAPnuke, discarding reads with adapters, uncalled bases, mean Phred below 15, or no exact constant-primer or identifier match. COPE v1.2.5 was used to merge high-quality paired reads, and clonotypes were defined as unique nucleotide sequences. Clonotypes were aligned to IMGT TRBV, TRBD and TRBJ reference segments using MiTCR v1.1. Only V-J combinations with frequency above 0.0001, covering 99% to 99.2% of repertoires, were analysed. The TCS score was defined as F50 (clonal expansion) divided by E x V (chaos), with BLOSUM62-based TCRdist calculated between CDR3 peptides within each V-J. Welch's t-statistics and random forest reduced fewer than 550 V-J features to roughly 13, which were used in a naive Bayes classifier (R e1071). Thyroid-blood repertoire similarity was quantified with the Morisita-Horn index. The raw public data were reprocessed by TCRdb itself: fastp quality trimming at Q25, MiXCR clonotype calling, in-frame beta chains only. Duplicate CDR3 protein sequences are folded into a single record with the most common DNA and genes. Clone size and V and J calls follow TCRdb, not the original study. In this sample the table shows 480,000 or so distinct CDR3 sequences, approximately 49% of which occur a single time. The top ten clonotypes cover around 47% of the sample.

The rearranged chain carries TRBV19 and TRBJ1-5, with 8 bases aligning to TRBD1. The specimen was peripheral blood or thyroid tissue (not recorded which). The TCR was taken from an adult woman with Graves' disease, either hyperthyroidism or ophthalmopathy (not recorded which). The CDR3 protein sequence reads: CASRTGEYSNQPQHF. The DNA is as follows: TGTGCCAGTAGGACAGGGGAATATAGCAATCAGCCCCAGCATTTT. The CDR3, completed at both ends by the reference TRBV19 and TRBJ1-5 genes, gives the full variable domain DGGITQSPKYLFRKEGQNVTLSCEQNLNHDAMYWYRQDPGQGLRLIYYSQIVNDFQKGDIAEGYSVSREKKESFPLTVTSAQKNPTAFYLCASRTGEYSNQPQHFGDGTRLSIL.